The 18 T cell receptor beta chains reported below all come from one sample, sequenced in a study of sequential checkpoint blockade in melanoma. Assay used: immunoSEQ multiplex PCR; TCRdb lists only in-frame clones, some missing. Here the sample spans around 20,000 clones, roughly four fifths being singletons. Treatment of the sample: randomized to nivolumab then ipilimumab (arm A) or the reverse (arm B). The material was CD8+ T cells sorted from blood (inferred from file names), obtained from a patient given nivolumab and ipilimumab in sequence. The receptor source for this set is a human donor with melanoma.

The rearrangement uses TRBV11-2 and TRBJ2-1; D unresolved. V was pared by 1 base and J by 4 bases, with 11 bases between. CDR1 and CDR2 from the germline V gene are SGHAT and FQNNGV. This CDR3 has 15 residues. DNA for the CDR3: TGTGCCAGCAGCTTAGGTCATAGCAGATACAATGAGCAGTTCTTC. Encoded protein: CASSLGHSRYNEQFF.

The V and J genes are TRBV7-2 and TRBJ1-2, with TRBD1 identical over 10 bases. Losses at the gene ends were 3 bases for V and 6 bases for J; bases not matched to a gene: 10. Looked up from germline, CDR1 is SGHTA and CDR2 is FQGNSA. The CDR3 extends over 16 amino acids. CDR3 amino acids: CASSLGQGILGDGYTF. The CDR3 DNA is TGTGCCAGCAGCTTGGGACAGGGGATCCTCGGAGATGGCTACACCTTC.

The J gene is TRBJ1-2, the V gene TRBV19, with D uncertain. V lost 7 bases to trimming and J lost 4 bases, with 16 bases between them. The germline V gene encodes CDR1 LNHDA and CDR2 SQIVND (reference sequence). The CDR3 has 14 amino acids. CDR3 DNA sequence: TGTGCCAGTAAAAAAGCCCAAGGGAGCTATGGCTACACCTTC. Amino acid sequence: CASKKAQGSYGYTF.

The sample holds a few counts of this clone. The chain combines TRBV4-3 with TRBJ2-7, with 9 bases identical to TRBD1. In germline, CDR1 is LGHNA, CDR2 YSLEER. The CDR3 is 16 amino acids. V was clipped by 3 bases and J by 0 bases; unmatched bases: 6. The CDR3 nucleotides are TGCGCCAGCAGCCAGGACAGGGGCCTGAGCTCCTACGAGCAGTACTTC. Its translation is CASSQDRGLSSYEQYF.

The chain couples TRBV7-9 to TRBJ2-5; possibly TRBD2 for D (5 bases). Trimming removed 3 bases at V and 0 bases at J, with 14 bases between. The CDR3 contains 16 residues. Germline CDR1 and CDR2: SEHNR and FQNEAQ (reference sequence). Written as DNA, the CDR3 is TGTGCCAGCAGCTTGATTAGCGCTAAGTACCAAGAGACCCAGTACTTC. Translating gives CASSLISAKYQETQYF.

Written as DNA, the CDR3 is TGTGCCATCAACGCAGGGAACACAGATACGCAGTATTTT. Amino acids: CAINAGNTDTQYF. This sequence joins TRBV10-3 and TRBJ2-3, with D possibly matching TRBD1 (5 bases). The CDR3 loop spans 13 amino acids. Trimming pared 7 bases from V and 2 bases from J, leaving 10 bases between. Germline-derived CDR1 and CDR2 are ENHRY and SYGVKD.

The J gene is TRBJ1-3, the V gene TRBV28, with a possible D match to TRBD1 (5 bases). The V gene's germline CDR1 is MDHEN and CDR2 SYDVKM. The V gene lost 7 bases and the J gene lost 2 bases, with 21 bases spanning the gap. This CDR3 has 17 residues. The CDR3 DNA follows: TGTGCCAGCACCCCCGGCCCGGCAGGGAGGCCTGGAAACACCATATATTTT. It encodes CASTPGPAGRPGNTIYF.

The chain combines TRBV6-6 with TRBJ2-7; TRBD1 aligns across 8 bases. The CDR3 length is 13 residues. In germline, CDR1 is MNHNY, CDR2 SVGAGI (reference sequence). Unmatched junction bases numbered 2, after V lost 1 base and J lost 6 bases. CDR3 nucleotides: TGTGCCAGCAGTTACTTCGACAGGGGCGAGCAGTACTTC. Amino acid sequence: CASSYFDRGEQYF.

This chain uses TRBV4-2 with TRBJ2-2; 9 nucleotides match TRBD1. This CDR3 is built from 17 residues. CDR1 LGHNA and CDR2 YNFKEQ come from the germline V gene. V lost 1 base, J lost 1 base, and 4 bases stayed unmatched. CDR3 bases: TGTGCCAGCAGCCAAGGTGGGACAGGGCGGAACACCGGGGAGCTGTTTTTT. Its protein is CASSQGGTGRNTGELFF.

The CDR3 spells CASRRTLSYNEQFF. Written as DNA, the CDR3 is TGTGCCAGCAGAAGGACTCTCTCCTACAATGAGCAGTTCTTC. The chain combines TRBV2 with TRBJ2-1, with D perhaps matching TRBD2 (5 bases). CDR1 is SNHLY, CDR2 FYNNEI, per germline. The CDR3 runs to 14 residues. The germline V and J ends were trimmed by 6 bases and 0 bases, with 9 bases remaining between them.

V usage is TRBV28 and J usage is TRBJ1-1; TRBD1 aligns across 8 bases. J was trimmed by 1 base and V by 8 bases; bases with no gene match: 12. The CDR3 is 16 amino acids. The germline V gene encodes CDR1 MDHEN and CDR2 SYDVKM. The CDR3 region is CASCTRGRATNTEAFF. CDR3 bases: TGTGCCAGCTGCACCAGGGGGCGGGCGACGAACACTGAAGCTTTCTTT.

The J gene is TRBJ2-7, the V gene TRBV7-9; perhaps TRBD1 as D (6 bases). The CDR3 sequence is 14 residues long. Germline V gene sequence: CDR1 SEHNR, CDR2 FQNEAQ (reference sequence). V lost 1 base to trimming and J lost 5 bases, with 12 bases between them. CDR3 sequence: CASSLEARGHEQYF. CDR3 coding DNA: TGTGCCAGCAGCTTAGAGGCCAGGGGTCACGAGCAGTACTTC.

The chain uses TRBV19 and TRBJ2-5, with 7 bases lining up with TRBD1. The germline CDR1 and CDR2 sequences are LNHDA and SQIVND (reference sequence). The CDR3 is 14 residues long. V trimming: 6 bases; J trimming: 0 bases; junction bases outside the gene matches: 4. CDR3 sequence (DNA): TGTGCCAGTAGACGCGACAGGGACCAAGAGACCCAGTACTTC. It translates to CASRRDRDQETQYF.

This clone was seen a handful of times. The chain employs TRBV6-6 and TRBJ1-1; 9 bases map to TRBD1. CDR3 length: 15 amino acids. Per the germline V gene, CDR1 is MNHNY and CDR2 is SVGAGI (reference sequence). V lost 8 bases and J lost 3; bases outside the gene matches: 10. CDR3 sequence: CASGVPGQGHTEAFF. In nucleotides, the CDR3 is TGTGCCAGCGGTGTCCCGGGACAGGGACACACTGAAGCTTTCTTT.

The table lists this clone with a few counts. The chain couples TRBV28 to TRBJ2-3, with 11 positions matching TRBD2. V lost 4 bases, J lost 5 bases, and 5 bases stayed unmatched. There are 15 residues in the CDR3. Germline V lookup: CDR1 MDHEN, CDR2 SYDVKM. The CDR3 DNA is TGTGCCAGCAGTTCCACTAGCGGGAGTCTAGATACGCAGTATTTT. Amino acid sequence: CASSSTSGSLDTQYF.

This sequence joins TRBV5-5 and TRBJ2-6, with D unclear. The CDR3 consists of 17 residues. Germline CDR1 SGHKS, CDR2 YYEKEE (reference sequence). The V and J ends lost 2 bases and 0 bases respectively, with 12 bases between them. The CDR3 nucleotides are TGTGCCAGCAGCTTTGCAAGTTGGAGCTCTGGGGCCAACGTCCTGACTTTC. Amino acids: CASSFASWSSGANVLTF.

The chain links TRBV25-1 to TRBJ1-1; a possible D gene is TRBD1 (6 bases). Trimming took off 5 bases at V and 1 base at J, with 11 bases between the two ends. The CDR3 length is 14 residues. Germline V gives CDR1 MGHDK, CDR2 SYGVNS. The CDR3 region is CASSKGVANTEAFF. Here the CDR3 DNA reads TGTGCCAGCAGTAAGGGGGTAGCGAACACTGAAGCTTTCTTT.

The count of this clone is one. The J gene is TRBJ2-3, the V gene TRBV11-2, with 10 bases that match TRBD1. The germline gives CDR1 SGHAT, CDR2 FQNNGV. This CDR3 is built from 16 residues. V was clipped by 2 bases and J by 3 bases; unmatched bases: 5. Here the CDR3 DNA reads TGTGCCAGCAGCTTAAATGGGGGACAGGGGACAGATACGCAGTATTTT. Translation gives CASSLNGGQGTDTQYF.